One sample yielded the 31 T cell receptor beta chains listed below, sequenced in a study of cytomegalovirus exposure and HLA in healthy donors. It was with 60 Vbeta and 13 Jbeta primers that the PCR ran. The table came from immunoSEQ multiplex PCR; TCRdb's copy has only in-frame clones and leaves some out. The table lists about 240,000 clones, approximately 80% of them singletons, with about 7.5% in the top ten. The sample taken for sequencing was PBMCs. Receptor source: a woman aged 60-75 years in good health and CMV-seropositive.

The chain carries TRBV7-2 and TRBJ1-5, with 11 nucleotides matching TRBD1. CDR3 length: 15 residues. V lost 11 bases, J lost 2 bases, and 8 bases stayed unmatched. The germline gives CDR1 SGHTA, CDR2 FQGNSA. The CDR3 reads CASGDRGIGNQPQHF. CDR3 nucleotides: TGTGCCTCGGGGGACAGGGGGATCGGCAATCAGCCCCAGCATTTT.

This chain uses TRBV6-5 with TRBJ2-2, with 8 positions matching TRBD2. V lost 4 bases, J lost 7 bases, and 11 bases stayed unmatched. CDR3 length: 16 amino acids. Germline CDR1 is MNHEY and CDR2 is SVGAGI. CDR3 amino acids: CASSWVAGTGGGELFF. The CDR3 nucleotides are TGTGCCAGCAGTTGGGTAGCGGGGACGGGTGGCGGGGAGCTGTTTTTT.

CDR3 protein: CSVVGLAGNQETQYF. For the CDR3, the DNA is TGCAGCGTTGTAGGTCTAGCGGGAAACCAAGAGACCCAGTACTTC. The V and J genes are TRBV29-1 and TRBJ2-5, with 9 bases fitting TRBD2. Germline V gives CDR1 SQVTM, CDR2 ANQGSEA. This CDR3 spans 15 amino acids. Trimming took 4 bases from V and 0 from J; bases not matched to a gene: 6.

The CDR3 bases are TGTGCCAGCAGCGGGCTAGCGGGAAGGGAGACCCAGTACTTC. This gives the protein CASSGLAGRETQYF. This chain uses TRBV27 with TRBJ2-5; 9 bases map to TRBD2. The CDR3 sequence is 14 residues long. From germline, CDR1 is MNHEY and CDR2 SMNVEV (reference sequence). V was clipped by 6 bases and J by 5 bases; unmatched bases: 7.

This rearrangement joins TRBV6-5 to TRBJ2-7; perhaps TRBD1 as D (5 bases). This CDR3 has 14 residues. Per the germline V gene, CDR1 is MNHEY and CDR2 is SVGAGI. The ends were cut back, 6 bases at V and 0 bases at J, with 12 bases in the middle. CDR3 sequence: CASRERTPSYEQYF. Here the CDR3 DNA reads TGTGCCAGCAGAGAGAGGACACCCTCCTACGAGCAGTACTTC.

The chain carries TRBV30 and TRBJ1-1; 10 bases map to TRBD1. This CDR3 contains 14 residues. The germline gives CDR1 GTSNPN, CDR2 SVGIG (reference sequence). V dropped 3 bases and J dropped 8; count of bases not matched to a gene: 9. The DNA for the CDR3 is TGTGCCTGGAGGCGCCGGGACAGGGGACCCGAAGCTTTCTTT. It is translated as CAWRRRDRGPEAFF.

The V and J genes are TRBV11-2 and TRBJ2-1; unclear D gene. This CDR3 is 13 amino acids long. V lost 4 bases and J 5 bases, leaving 9 bases between the germline ends. Germline-derived CDR1 and CDR2 are SGHAT and FQNNGV. In DNA, the CDR3 is TGTGCCAGCAGCTCATACAAGAACAATGAGCAGTTCTTC. Its protein is CASSSYKNNEQFF.

The V gene is TRBV9, the J gene TRBJ1-2, with D unresolved. The CDR3 extends over 14 amino acids. Germline CDR1 is SGDLS and CDR2 is YYNGEE. V lost 0 bases and J lost 4, with 10 bases in between. The CDR3 DNA reads as TGTGCCAGCAGCGTAGAACAAAGAAGCTATGGCTACACCTTC. It is translated as CASSVEQRSYGYTF.

The rearrangement links TRBV7-2 to TRBJ2-2; 8 bases map to TRBD2. Trimming took 2 bases from V and 1 from J; bases not matched to a gene: 3. This CDR3 has 16 residues. Germline CDR1 SGHTA, CDR2 FQGNSA. CDR3 in amino acids: CASSLKLAVNTGELFF. CDR3 DNA: TGTGCCAGCAGCTTAAAACTAGCGGTGAACACCGGGGAGCTGTTTTTT.

About this clone itself: Additional DNA sequences in this sample encode the identical CDR3. The chain uses TRBV6-1 and TRBJ2-5, with 7 bases lining up with TRBD2. The J segment lost 4 bases and the V segment lost 9 bases, leaving 5 bases of the junction unmatched. Germline V gives CDR1 MNHNS, CDR2 SASEGT. The CDR3 spans 12 residues. The CDR3 DNA is TGTGCCAGAAATTCGGGAGGAGAGACCCAGTACTTC. It codes for CARNSGGETQYF.

This sequence joins TRBV9 and TRBJ1-1; 9 bases line up with TRBD1. Germline lookup yields CDR1 SGDLS and CDR2 YYNGEE. V was clipped by 3 bases and J by 5 bases; unmatched bases: 5. The CDR3 sequence is 14 residues long. CDR3 nucleotides: TGTGCCAGCAGCGCGACAGGGGGAGGGACTGAAGCTTTCTTT. Translation: CASSATGGGTEAFF.

The chain recombines TRBV5-1 with TRBJ2-7; D might be TRBD2 (5 bases). The V end lost 4 bases, the J end lost 1 base, and 15 bases lay between the germline ends. Per germline, CDR1 SGHRS and CDR2 YFSETQ. The CDR3 extends over 15 amino acids. The CDR3 reads CASSDRGSLSYEQYF. The CDR3 region has the DNA TGCGCCAGCAGCGATCGCGGGTCTTTATCCTACGAGCAGTACTTC.

The table lists this clone with a few counts. The chain carries TRBV7-2 and TRBJ2-7, with D possibly TRBD1 on 5 matching bases. This CDR3 region has 15 residues. V lost 4 bases and J 4 bases, leaving 17 bases between the germline ends. Germline V gene sequence: CDR1 SGHTA, CDR2 FQGNSA. CDR3 loop: CASSSFRALSYEQYF. The CDR3 region has the DNA TGTGCCAGCAGCTCATTCAGGGCCCTCTCGTACGAGCAGTACTTC.

The chain joins TRBV28 to TRBJ2-1, with 9 bases aligning to TRBD2. V lost 5 bases to trimming and J lost 2 bases; unmatched junction nucleotides: 7. Germline CDR1 is MDHEN and CDR2 is SYDVKM. This CDR3 contains 16 residues. The CDR3: CASSKTSGGAYNEQFF. DNA for the CDR3: TGTGCCAGCAGTAAGACTAGCGGAGGGGCCTACAATGAGCAGTTCTTC.

The rearrangement links TRBV5-1 to TRBJ1-5; 8 bases map to TRBD1. The CDR3 consists of 13 residues. Per the germline V gene, CDR1 is SGHRS and CDR2 is YFSETQ. The V gene end was trimmed by 4 bases and the J gene end by 5 bases; junction bases not matched to a gene: 2. The CDR3 nucleotides are TGCGCCAGCAGCCTGGGACAGGATCAGCCCCAGCATTTT. This translates into CASSLGQDQPQHF.

The rearrangement uses TRBV10-3 and TRBJ2-5; TRBD2 matches at 11 bases. The germline gives CDR1 ENHRY, CDR2 SYGVKD. The ends lost 4 bases at V and 4 bases at J; junction bases unmatched: 2. This CDR3 spans 14 amino acids. This CDR3 reads CAISGGTSGETQYF. The CDR3 DNA sequence: TGTGCCATCAGTGGTGGGACTAGCGGAGAGACCCAGTACTTC.

V and J are TRBV11-2 and TRBJ2-5; TRBD2 aligns across 12 bases. V gave up 3 bases and J gave up 1 base; unmatched junction bases: 6. The CDR3 loop spans 17 amino acids. Germline V lookup: CDR1 SGHAT, CDR2 FQNNGV. The CDR3 sequence: CASSFLAGGPIQETQYF. CDR3 nucleotide sequence: TGTGCCAGCAGCTTCCTAGCGGGAGGGCCAATCCAAGAGACCCAGTACTTC. The variable domain in full, with the rest retrieved from reference TRBV11-2 and TRBJ2-5, is EAGVAQSPRYKIIEKRQSVAFWCNPISGHATLYWYQQILGQGPKLLIQFQNNGVVDDSQLPKDRFSAERLKGVDSTLKIQPAKLEDSAVYLCASSFLAGGPIQETQYFGPGTRLLVL.

The chain employs TRBV5-4 and TRBJ2-7; TRBD2 aligns across 7 bases. This CDR3 has 14 residues. In germline, CDR1 is SGHNT, CDR2 YYREEE (reference sequence). Trimming removed 1 base from V and 7 bases from J; junction bases left unmatched: 8. The CDR3 reads CASSLLGGPHEQYF. CDR3 bases: TGTGCCAGCAGCTTGTTGGGAGGGCCGCATGAGCAGTACTTC.

Regarding this clone: The junction and the germline gene differ at one end; a read error may be behind it. Here the CDR3 reads CASSLGIKGTGDF. The CDR3 DNA reads TGTGCCAGCAGCTTGGGCATTAAAGGGACAGGGGATTTT. The chain joins TRBV5-6 to TRBJ1-3, with TRBD1 identical over 10 bases. This CDR3 has 13 residues. CDR1 SGHDT and CDR2 YYEEEE come from the germline V gene.

This sequence joins TRBV5-4 and TRBJ1-1; 8 bases map to TRBD1. Germline values: CDR1 SGHNT, CDR2 YYREEE (reference sequence). This CDR3 comprises 15 residues. Trimming took 4 bases from V and 1 from J; bases not matched to a gene: 6. CDR3 sequence: CASSIRQGRNTEAFF. The CDR3 DNA sequence: TGTGCCAGCAGCATACGACAGGGGAGGAACACTGAAGCTTTCTTT. Full variable domain (remainder filled in from reference TRBV5-4 and TRBJ1-1): ETGVTQSPTHLIKTRGQQVTLRCSSQSGHNTVSWYQQALGQGPQFIFQYYREEENGRGNFPPRFSGLQFPNYSSELNVNALELDDSALYLCASSIRQGRNTEAFFGQGTRLTVV.

In this sample, this clone turned up once. CDR3 amino acids: CASHPIVETGELFF. CDR3 in DNA: TGTGCCAGTCACCCTATAGTGGAGACCGGGGAGCTGTTTTTT. The chain joins TRBV19 to TRBJ2-2; no clear D gene. The V end was cut by 8 bases, the J end by 5 bases, with 15 bases between. Per germline, CDR1 LNHDA and CDR2 SQIVND (reference sequence). The CDR3 runs to 14 residues.

Turning to this clone: A read error is likely, as this CDR3 ends without the conserved phenylalanine or tryptophan. No DNA is shown, since the ends of the CDR3 on it are uncertain; the CDR3 is the one TCRdb lists. The chain employs TRBV10-1 and TRBJ1-4; the table's D call of TRBD1 was not tested on the DNA. The CDR3 is 11 residues long, ends included. Per germline, CDR1 WNHNN and CDR2 SYGVQD (reference sequence). The CDR3 is CASSESDKDRG.

The rearrangement uses TRBV9 and TRBJ2-7, with D unresolved. The CDR3 has 14 residues. CDR1 SGDLS and CDR2 YYNGEE come from the germline V gene. The V and J ends lost 1 base and 1 base respectively, with 9 bases between them. DNA of the CDR3: TGTGCCAGCAGCGTATCCAGAGGATCCTACGAGCAGTACTTC. It specifies CASSVSRGSYEQYF.

V and J are TRBV5-5 and TRBJ1-5, with D unclear. The V end was cut by 4 bases, the J end by 2 bases, with 10 bases between. This CDR3 contains 14 residues. Germline V gene data show CDR1 as SGHKS and CDR2 as YYEKEE (reference sequence). The CDR3 region is CASSPESGNQPQHF. CDR3 coding DNA: TGTGCCAGCAGCCCCGAGTCGGGCAATCAGCCCCAGCATTTT.

The rearrangement links TRBV5-1 to TRBJ2-2; weak D call: TRBD1 (6 bases). This CDR3 is built from 15 residues. Between the trimmed V and J ends, which lost 5 bases and 0 bases, there was a span of 11 bases. Germline CDR1 and CDR2: SGHRS and YFSETQ. The CDR3 loop reads CASRQGTSNTGELFF. CDR3 nucleotides: TGCGCCAGCAGGCAGGGGACCTCGAACACCGGGGAGCTGTTTTTT. The full variable domain, in which reference TRBV5-1 and TRBJ2-2 provide the parts outside the CDR3, is KAGVTQTPRYLIKTRGQQVTLSCSPISGHRSVSWYQQTPGQGLQFLFEYFSETQRNKGNFPGRFSGRQFSNSRSEMNVSTLELGDSALYLCASRQGTSNTGELFFGEGSRLTVL.

Comments on this clone: The junction departs from the called germline gene at one end, perhaps through a read error. The chain combines TRBV7-9 with TRBJ2-3, with D tentatively TRBD1 (5 bases). This CDR3 region has 12 residues. Germline V gives CDR1 SEHNR, CDR2 FQNEAQ (reference sequence). In DNA, the CDR3 is TGTTCCAGCAGCCAAGGGGCAGATACGCAGTATTTT. Translated, it gives CSSSQGADTQYF.

This chain connects TRBV10-1 to TRBJ2-1; D may be TRBD2 (7 bases). The V gene's germline CDR1 is WNHNN and CDR2 SYGVQD (reference sequence). The CDR3 runs to 15 residues. V gave up 6 bases and J gave up 10 bases, with 22 bases separating them. CDR3 residues: CASSARVRGAGEQFF. DNA of the CDR3: TGCGCCAGCAGCGCCAGGGTCCGGGGGGCGGGGGAGCAGTTCTTC.

V is TRBV25-1 and J is TRBJ2-1; D call uncertain. V gave up 2 bases and J gave up 6 bases, with 5 bases separating them. The CDR3 extends over 12 amino acids. Germline V gives CDR1 MGHDK, CDR2 SYGVNS. The CDR3 coding sequence is TGTGCCAGCAGTGAAGGCGGCAATGAGCAGTTCTTC. As protein: CASSEGGNEQFF.

The chain links TRBV27 to TRBJ1-1, with 9 bases that match TRBD1. Germline CDR1 is MNHEY and CDR2 is SMNVEV (reference sequence). The V segment lost 2 bases and the J segment 4 bases; nucleotides outside the gene matches: 8. This CDR3 contains 16 residues. In nucleotides, the CDR3 is TGTGCCAGCAGTTTAACCACAGGGGGCGCTTTCACTGAAGCTTTCTTT. Encoded protein: CASSLTTGGAFTEAFF.

In this sample, this clone turned up a few times. J is TRBJ2-3 and V is TRBV7-6, with 7 bases aligning to TRBD2. This CDR3 has 17 residues. The germline V gene encodes CDR1 SGHVS and CDR2 FNYEAQ. Trimming removed 1 base from V and 5 bases from J; junction bases left unmatched: 12. In DNA form, the CDR3 reads TGTGCCAGCAGCTTAGTCGCTGCGTCCGGGGGGAAAGATACGCAGTATTTT. Amino acid sequence: CASSLVAASGGKDTQYF.

The chain links TRBV28 to TRBJ1-4, with no clear D. The CDR3 loop spans 12 amino acids. The germline CDR1 and CDR2 sequences are MDHEN and SYDVKM. Trimming stripped 9 bases from V and 2 bases from J, with 7 bases between. In DNA, the CDR3 is TGTGCCAGTAAGGAGACTAATGAAAAACTGTTTTTT. Translating it yields CASKETNEKLFF.